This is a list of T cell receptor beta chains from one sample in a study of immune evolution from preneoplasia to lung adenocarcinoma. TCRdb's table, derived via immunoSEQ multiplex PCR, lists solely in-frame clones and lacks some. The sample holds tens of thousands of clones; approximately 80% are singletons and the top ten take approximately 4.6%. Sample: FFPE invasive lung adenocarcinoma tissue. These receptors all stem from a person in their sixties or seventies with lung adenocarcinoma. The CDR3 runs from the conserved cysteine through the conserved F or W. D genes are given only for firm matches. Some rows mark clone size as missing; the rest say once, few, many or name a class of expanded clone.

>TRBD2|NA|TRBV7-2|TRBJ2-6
TGTGCCAGCAGCCCCCGGACTAGCGGGAGCTCTGGGGCCAACGTCCTGACTTTC
CASSPRTSGSSGANVLTF
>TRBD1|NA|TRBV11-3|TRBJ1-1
TGTGCCAGCAGCCGACAGGGGGCGAGCACTGAAGCTTTCTTT
CASSRQGASTEAFF
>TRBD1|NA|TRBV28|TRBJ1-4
TGTGCCAGCAGCTCTACTCAGGGGGATGAAAAACTGTTTTTT
CASSSTQGDEKLFF
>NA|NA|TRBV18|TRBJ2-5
TGTGCCAGCTCACCAAAGCGGGCCTCGATTGAGACCCAGTACTTC
CASSPKRASIETQYF
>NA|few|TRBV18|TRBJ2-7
TGTGCCAGCTCACTCGCTAGTGAAGGATACGAGCAGTACTTC
CASSLASEGYEQYF
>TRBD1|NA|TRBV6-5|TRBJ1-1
TGTGCCAGCAGTTTGACAGGGGGCGAGACTGAAGCTTTCTTT
CASSLTGGETEAFF
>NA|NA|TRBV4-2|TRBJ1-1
TGTGCCAGCAGCCAAGATAGGTGGAACACTGAAGCTTTCTTT
CASSQDRWNTEAFF
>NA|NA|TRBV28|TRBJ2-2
TGTGCCAGCAGTGGAGGGCGGGTAACCGGGGAGCTGTTTTTT
CASSGGRVTGELFF
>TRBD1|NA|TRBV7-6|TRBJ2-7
TGTGCCAGCAGCTCACTCGGACAGGGTGGCGAGCAGTACTTC
CASSSLGQGGEQYF
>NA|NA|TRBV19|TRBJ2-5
TGTGCCAGTAACTCCGGGCATAGGGGGGTTCGGGAGACCCAGTACTTC
CASNSGHRGVRETQYF
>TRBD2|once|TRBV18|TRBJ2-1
TGTGCCAGCTTCACCACGGCGGGAGTCAATGAGCAGTTCTTC
CASFTTAGVNEQFF
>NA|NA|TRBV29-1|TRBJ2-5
TGCAGTTCAGGTACGGGACATGCAAGCGAGACCCAGTACTTC
CSSGTGHASETQYF
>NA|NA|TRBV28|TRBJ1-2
TGTGCCAGTAGGGAGGGGTCTAACTATGGCTACACCTTC
CASREGSNYGYTF
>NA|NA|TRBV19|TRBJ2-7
TGTGCCAGTAGTGGCAGGACAGCCTACGAGCAGTACTTC
CASSGRTAYEQYF
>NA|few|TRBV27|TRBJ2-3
TGTGCCAGCAGTTTATCCATCACAGATACGCAGTATTTT
CASSLSITDTQYF
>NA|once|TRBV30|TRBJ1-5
TGTGCCTGGAATTCGCAGGATCAGCCCCAGCATTTT
CAWNSQDQPQHF
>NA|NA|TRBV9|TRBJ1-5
TGTGCCAGCAGCCCCGACCTTACGGATCAGCCCCAGCATTTT
CASSPDLTDQPQHF
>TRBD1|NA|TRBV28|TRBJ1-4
TGTGCCACTACAGGGGGCGCACGAGAAAAACTGTTTTTT
CATTGGAREKLFF
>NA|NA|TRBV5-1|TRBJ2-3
TGCGCCAGCAGCTTGGCAGCGTACACAGATACGCAGTATTTT
CASSLAAYTDTQYF
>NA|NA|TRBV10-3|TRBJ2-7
TGTGCCATCAGTGAGGCTGGGGCCCCCGGGCAGTACTTC
CAISEAGAPGQYF
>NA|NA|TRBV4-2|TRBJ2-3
TGTGCCAGCAGCCGGGGGCGGGAGACCGCAGATACGCAGTATTTT
CASSRGRETADTQYF
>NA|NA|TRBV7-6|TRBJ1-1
TGTGCCAGCAGCTCCATCGGCGGTGAAGCTTTCTTT
CASSSIGGEAFF
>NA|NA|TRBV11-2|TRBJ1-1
TGTGCCAGCAGCTCACGTGGGACGGTAGGGTTGACTGAAGCTTTCTTT
CASSSRGTVGLTEAFF
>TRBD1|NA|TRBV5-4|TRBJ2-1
TGTGCCAGCAGCTTGAGTGGACAGGGGAACAATGAGCAGTTCTTC
CASSLSGQGNNEQFF
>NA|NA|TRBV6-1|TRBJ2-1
TGTGCCAGCAGTGAACAAGTTAATGAGCAGTTCTTC
CASSEQVNEQFF
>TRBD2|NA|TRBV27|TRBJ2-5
TGTGCCAGCAGTTTAGGGGCGCTAGCGGGAGGTATGGAGACCCAGTACTTC
CASSLGALAGGMETQYF
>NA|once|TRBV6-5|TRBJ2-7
TGTGCCAGCAGTTATAAGGGGCTTGAAACCTACGAGCAGTACTTC
CASSYKGLETYEQYF
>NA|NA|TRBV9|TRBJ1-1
TGTGCCAGCAGCACCTACGGAAGGAACACTGAAGCTTTCTTT
CASSTYGRNTEAFF
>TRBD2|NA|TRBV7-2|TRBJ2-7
TGTGCCAGCAGCCGCCCGCGGGGGGGGTCCTACGAGCAGTACTTC
CASSRPRGGSYEQYF
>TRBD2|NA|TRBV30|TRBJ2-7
TGTGCCTGGGGGACGGGGGGAGGCTACGAGCAGTACTTC
CAWGTGGGYEQYF
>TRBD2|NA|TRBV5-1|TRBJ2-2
TGCGCCAGCACCCCGGCGCTAGCGGGCTACACCGGGGAGCTGTTTTTT
CASTPALAGYTGELFF
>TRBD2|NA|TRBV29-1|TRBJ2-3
TGCAGCGTTGTGGGGGTTAGCGGGAGGGCCCGAGGCACAGATACGCAGTATTTT
CSVVGVSGRARGTDTQYF
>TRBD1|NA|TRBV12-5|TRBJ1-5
TGTGCTAGTGACAAGGACAGGGGGCAGGCGCCCCAGCATTTT
CASDKDRGQAPQHF
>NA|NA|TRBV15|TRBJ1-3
TGTGCCACCAGCAGGACGGTCTCTGGAAACACCATATATTTT
CATSRTVSGNTIYF
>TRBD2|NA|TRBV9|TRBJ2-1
TGTGCCAGCAGCGGGGCTAGCGGGCACAATGAGCAGTTCTTC
CASSGASGHNEQFF
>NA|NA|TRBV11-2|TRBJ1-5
TGTGCCAGCAGCTCTCAGGGCAATCAGCCCCAGCATTTT
CASSSQGNQPQHF